This T cell receptor (beta chain) was observed in a study of naive and memory T cell subsets. This clonotype was recorded at least ten times. From germline, CDR1 is DFQATT and CDR2 SNEGSKA (reference sequence). This CDR3 has 17 residues. Trimming at V came to 3 bases and at J to 7 bases, leaving 19 bases not matched to a gene. Ligated cDNA underwent four rounds of PCR with nested alpha and beta constant region primers and SP2. MiXCR was run by TCRdb on the UMI-ligation and nested PCR reads, yielding one entry per CDR3 protein. The table includes about 37,000 distinct CDR3 sequences, 9.5% to 11% detected once. Indicated treatment: skin biopsy from PPD injection site in Mantoux-positive individual. TCR cDNA received a 3' ligated oligonucleotide that carried a UMI.

The sequence derives from an adult in good health. The sequencing here drew on skin, taken from a tuberculin skin test site. V gene TRBV20-1 combines with J gene TRBJ2-7; 9 bases fit TRBD1. The CDR3 reads CSASSGQGAPSWGEQYF. CDR3 nucleotides: TGCAGTGCTAGTTCGGGACAGGGTGCTCCCTCTTGGGGGGAGCAGTACTTC.